This T cell receptor (beta chain) originates from a study of blood T cell repertoires in COVID-19. Whole-study context: Samples taken during acute and convalescent COVID-19 were collected in the United States, Italy and Spain. PBMCs, B-cell-depleted T cells, or T cells provided the cDNA or gDNA that made up the material.

A word on this clone: The germline gene is not matched at one end of the junction; a read error may be the cause.

Per the original methods: By means of reference gene primer amplification, nucleated cell counts were estimated. The protocol was immunoSEQ multiplex PCR, while the TCRdb copy is restricted to in-frame clones and leaves out a portion. V and J calls and clone size come straight from that table; D and trimming were deduced from the DNA. The sample consists of about 72,000 clones, approximately 87% of them appearing once. Germline CDR1 and CDR2: LNHDA and SQIVND (reference sequence). CDR3 length: 21 residues. Sequencing was done on a sample of peripheral blood. The receptor was isolated from an elderly woman with acute or convalescent COVID-19. This chain uses TRBV19 with TRBJ2-1; tentatively, D is TRBD1 (6 bases). DNA for the CDR3: TGTGCCAGTACTATAAAGAGGGGGAACTCACCGACCTTAGGCTCCTACAATGAGCAGTTCTTC. Translated: CASTIKRGNSPTLGSYNEQFF.